What follows are 30 T cell receptor beta chains derived from one specimen sequenced in a study of blood T cell repertoires in COVID-19. The repertoire was sequenced with immunoSEQ multiplex PCR; TCRdb's copy has only in-frame clones and lacks some. The sample lists about 250,000 clones, approximately 86% occurring once. Sequenced input: peripheral blood. Receptor source: a man at least 80 years old with acute or convalescent COVID-19.

The chain has TRBV6-5 and TRBJ2-5, with 9 nucleotides matching TRBD2. Germline-derived CDR1 and CDR2 are MNHEY and SVGAGI. CDR3 size: 16 residues. Trimming took 2 bases from V and 2 from J; bases not matched to a gene: 6. The CDR3 loop is CASSYRIAGEQETQYF. The CDR3 nucleotides are TGTGCCAGCAGTTACCGGATAGCGGGGGAACAAGAGACCCAGTACTTC.

J is TRBJ2-2 and V is TRBV2, with 9 bases that match TRBD1. This CDR3 has 15 residues. In germline, CDR1 is SNHLY, CDR2 FYNNEI. The ends lost 5 bases at V and 4 bases at J; junction bases unmatched: 5. The CDR3 DNA is TGTGCCAGCAGTAATGACAGGGGGAGCACCGGGGAGCTGTTTTTT. Residues: CASSNDRGSTGELFF. Using reference TRBV2 and TRBJ2-2 for the parts outside the CDR3, the full variable domain is EPEVTQTPSHQVTQMGQEVILRCVPISNHLYFYWYRQILGQKVEFLVSFYNNEISEKSEIFDDQFSVERPDGSNFTLKIRSTKLEDSAMYFCASSNDRGSTGELFFGEGSRLTVL.

This chain connects TRBV18 to TRBJ1-4; 7 bases agree with TRBD1. The germline gives CDR1 KGHSH, CDR2 LQKENI. J lost 7 bases, V lost 3 bases, and 2 bases had no gene match. The CDR3 spans 13 residues. The CDR3 nucleotides are TGTGCCAGCTCACCTCACAGGGGTGAAAAACTGTTTTTT. Protein product: CASSPHRGEKLFF.

The V call is TRBV23-1, the J call TRBJ1-2; no firm D call. Being an ORF, TRBV23-1 has a function that is uncertain. There are 17 residues in the CDR3. The V gene lost 0 bases and the J gene lost 5 bases, with 19 bases spanning the gap. The CDR3 DNA follows: TGCGCCAGCAGTCAATCTGACGAGAACCGAGGGCTTTATGGCTACACCTTC. Its protein is CASSQSDENRGLYGYTF.

V gene TRBV19 combines with J gene TRBJ1-5; the D is unclear. Germline CDR1 reads LNHDA; CDR2 reads SQIVND (reference sequence). V was cut by 3 bases and J by 0 bases, with 18 bases left in between. The CDR3 is made up of 18 amino acids. The CDR3 is CASSMTAPTIYSNQPQHF. In nucleotides, the CDR3 is TGTGCCAGTAGTATGACTGCCCCGACGATATATAGCAATCAGCCCCAGCATTTT. Using reference TRBV19 and TRBJ1-5 for the parts outside the CDR3, the full variable domain is DGGITQSPKYLFRKEGQNVTLSCEQNLNHDAMYWYRQDPGQGLRLIYYSQIVNDFQKGDIAEGYSVSREKKESFPLTVTSAQKNPTAFYLCASSMTAPTIYSNQPQHFGDGTRLSIL.

The chain carries TRBV24-1 and TRBJ1-5; TRBD1 agrees at 7 bases. The J segment lost 2 bases and the V segment lost 3 bases, leaving 15 bases of the junction unmatched. Germline CDR1 KGHDR, CDR2 SFDVKD. CDR3 length: 19 amino acids. CDR3 DNA: TGTGCCACCAGTGATAGGACAGGAAGCCCCCAGATACGCAATCAGCCCCAGCATTTT. As protein: CATSDRTGSPQIRNQPQHF.

The J gene is TRBJ2-3, the V gene TRBV10-3; the D gene is possibly TRBD1 (6 bases). Germline-derived CDR1 and CDR2 are ENHRY and SYGVKD. V was clipped by 2 bases and J by 1 base, with 7 bases between them. This CDR3 contains 14 residues. In DNA form, the CDR3 reads TGTGCCATCAGTGAGCCAGGGGGCACAGATACGCAGTATTTT. Residues: CAISEPGGTDTQYF.

The rearrangement uses TRBV6-6 and TRBJ2-5; the match to TRBD1 covers 8 bases. This CDR3 has 13 amino acids. V was pared by 5 bases and J by 6 bases, with 5 bases of the junction left unmatched. Germline V gene data show CDR1 as MNHNY and CDR2 as SVGAGI (reference sequence). The CDR3 nucleotides read TGTGCCAGCAGTCCTCAGGGGGCCCAGACCCAGTACTTC. This gives the protein CASSPQGAQTQYF.

The chain recombines TRBV4-2 with TRBJ1-6; D might be TRBD1 (6 bases). CDR1 LGHNA and CDR2 YNFKEQ come from the germline V gene. V lost 0 bases, J lost 9 bases, and 9 bases lay in between. This CDR3 has 14 residues. CDR3: CASSQDRGFSPLHF. DNA for the CDR3: TGTGCCAGCAGCCAAGACAGGGGTTTTTCACCCCTCCACTTT.

V usage is TRBV12-3 or TRBV12-4 and J usage is TRBJ1-1; tentative D call: TRBD1 (6 bases). CDR3 size: 11 residues. The V and J ends lost 6 bases and 11 bases respectively, with 13 bases between them. As DNA, the CDR3 is TGTGCCAGCAGCCTGGGACAAAAGGCTTTCTTT. Translating it yields CASSLGQKAFF.

This clone was observed a single time. V usage is TRBV6-2 or TRBV6-3 and J usage is TRBJ1-1, with a weak D call TRBD1 (6 bases). This CDR3 spans 13 amino acids. The V end lost 5 bases, the J end lost 8 bases, and 15 bases lay between the germline ends. From germline, CDR1 is MNHEY and CDR2 SVGEGT. CDR3 region: CASSAPGQQEAFF. The CDR3 region has the DNA TGTGCCAGCAGTGCCCCGGGACAACAGGAAGCTTTCTTT.

The rearrangement links TRBV7-9 to TRBJ2-7; 9 bases line up with TRBD1. Germline V CDR1 and CDR2: SEHNR, FQNEAQ (reference sequence). There are 14 residues in the CDR3. Trimming removed 5 bases from V and 2 bases from J; junction bases left unmatched: 4. CDR3 nucleotide sequence: TGTGCCAGCAGCCCCGGGACAGGGCCCTACGAGCAGTACTTC. Its translation: CASSPGTGPYEQYF. Based on the CDR3 plus reference TRBV7-9 and TRBJ2-7, the full variable domain is DTGVSQNPRHKITKRGQNVTFRCDPISEHNRLYWYRQTLGQGPEFLTYFQNEAQLEKSRLLSDRFSAERPKGSFSTLEIQRTEQGDSAMYLCASSPGTGPYEQYFGPGTRLTVT.

The V gene is TRBV6-5, the J gene TRBJ2-5; 9 positions agree with TRBD1. Per germline, CDR1 MNHEY and CDR2 SVGAGI. The CDR3 totals 14 residues. V lost 5 bases and J lost 5; bases outside the gene matches: 6. CDR3 bases: TGTGCCAGCAGTCTGAACAGGGGGCGGGAGACCCAGTACTTC. Translated, it gives CASSLNRGRETQYF.

The chain carries TRBV7-8 and TRBJ2-1; 9 bases agree with TRBD1. V was clipped by 4 bases and J by 7 bases; unmatched bases: 14. This CDR3 comprises 17 residues. The germline V gene encodes CDR1 SGHVS and CDR2 FQNEAQ. CDR3 amino acids: CASSSPGRTGVWNEQFF. For the CDR3, the DNA is TGTGCCAGCAGCTCCCCTGGTCGGACAGGGGTTTGGAATGAGCAGTTCTTC.

This clone has only one observation. This sequence joins TRBV6-1 and TRBJ2-7; 7 positions match TRBD1. The junction had 7 bases not matched to a gene; V was cut back by 3 bases and J by 2 bases. From germline, CDR1 is MNHNS and CDR2 SASEGT. This CDR3 contains 15 residues. CDR3: CASSDSGTVAYEQYF. CDR3 coding DNA: TGTGCCAGCAGTGATTCCGGGACAGTCGCCTACGAGCAGTACTTC.

The rearrangement uses TRBV28 and TRBJ2-1, with 11 bases fitting TRBD2. The germline CDR1 and CDR2 sequences are MDHEN and SYDVKM. This CDR3 is 17 amino acids long. The V gene end was trimmed by 8 bases and the J gene end by 1 base; junction bases not matched to a gene: 10. CDR3 coding DNA: TGTGCCAGCCGAGCGACTAGCGGGGTGAGATCCTACAATGAGCAGTTCTTC. Translation gives CASRATSGVRSYNEQFF.

The chain links TRBV7-2 to TRBJ2-1, with TRBD2 matching 9 bases. V was clipped by 2 bases and J by 0 bases; unmatched bases: 8. CDR1 and CDR2 (germline): SGHTA, FQGNSA. This CDR3 comprises 18 residues. CDR3 protein: CASSLFLAGSGSYNEQFF. The CDR3 nucleotides read TGTGCCAGCAGCTTATTCCTAGCGGGGTCCGGCTCCTACAATGAGCAGTTCTTC.

This clone appeared a single time. This chain connects TRBV2 to TRBJ2-5, with TRBD2 matching 7 bases. The CDR3 has 16 residues. V was pared by 0 bases and J by 1 base, with 5 bases of the junction left unmatched. Germline-derived CDR1 and CDR2 are SNHLY and FYNNEI. As DNA, the CDR3 is TGTGCCAGCAGTGAAGCGCTTGGGGGGGGCCAAGAGACCCAGTACTTC. Encoded protein: CASSEALGGGQETQYF. Complete variable domain (other parts from reference TRBV2 and TRBJ2-5): EPEVTQTPSHQVTQMGQEVILRCVPISNHLYFYWYRQILGQKVEFLVSFYNNEISEKSEIFDDQFSVERPDGSNFTLKIRSTKLEDSAMYFCASSEALGGGQETQYFGPGTRLLVL.

The chain employs TRBV10-3 and TRBJ2-3; a weak D match, TRBD1 (5 bases). The CDR3 consists of 17 residues. Germline lookup yields CDR1 ENHRY and CDR2 SYGVKD. The V end lost 1 base, the J end lost 3 bases, and 17 bases lay between the germline ends. The CDR3 DNA reads TGTGCCATCAGTGAGTTCTTACTGATAGCAGGGACAGATACGCAGTATTTT. As protein: CAISEFLLIAGTDTQYF.

This chain uses TRBV28 with TRBJ2-3; 12 bases align to TRBD1. The germline V gene encodes CDR1 MDHEN and CDR2 SYDVKM. J gave up 4 bases and V 4 bases, and 3 bases lay outside the gene matches. The CDR3 extends over 15 amino acids. The CDR3 coding sequence is TGTGCCAGCAGTTGGGGGACAGGGGGCGCAGATACGCAGTATTTT. Amino acid sequence: CASSWGTGGADTQYF.

The chain is built from TRBV7-3 and TRBJ1-2, with 7 bases fitting TRBD1. The V gene end was trimmed by 5 bases and the J gene end by 8 bases; junction bases not matched to a gene: 14. CDR3 length equals 15 residues. CDR1 SGHTA and CDR2 FQGTGA come from the germline V gene. The CDR3 region is CASSPNTGTEYGYTF. DNA of the CDR3: TGTGCCAGCAGCCCGAACACCGGGACAGAATACGGCTACACCTTC.

The chain uses TRBV9 and TRBJ1-6; perhaps TRBD1 as D (5 bases). Germline-derived CDR1 and CDR2 are SGDLS and YYNGEE. Between the trimmed V and J ends, which lost 0 bases and 7 bases, there was a span of 8 bases. The length of the CDR3 is 14 residues. In DNA form, the CDR3 reads TGTGCCAGCAGCGTAGTACAGGACAATTCACCCCTCCACTTT. Protein product: CASSVVQDNSPLHF.

This chain uses TRBV6-1 with TRBJ2-2; 12 positions agree with TRBD2. The germline V gene encodes CDR1 MNHNS and CDR2 SASEGT. The CDR3 is made up of 17 amino acids. V shed 4 bases, J shed 1 base, and the junction held 4 bases outside the gene matches. The CDR3 DNA sequence: TGTGCCAGCAGTGGCAAGGGACTAGCGGGGAACACCGGGGAGCTGTTTTTT. Translation: CASSGKGLAGNTGELFF.

V is TRBV19 and J is TRBJ2-7; 7 nucleotides align to TRBD2. CDR1 is LNHDA, CDR2 SQIVND, per germline (reference sequence). The CDR3 spans 17 residues. The V and J ends lost 3 bases and 2 bases, in that order; junction bases with no gene match: 13. The CDR3 here is CASSMSSSGGRAYEQYF. Here the CDR3 DNA reads TGTGCCAGTAGTATGAGTAGTTCAGGCGGGAGAGCCTACGAGCAGTACTTC.

The chain has TRBV9 and TRBJ2-7; 7 nucleotides line up with TRBD2. Germline CDR1 and CDR2: SGDLS and YYNGEE. This CDR3 is built from 13 residues. V dropped 4 bases and J dropped 6; count of bases not matched to a gene: 7. In DNA form, the CDR3 reads TGTGCCAGCAGCCTGAGCGGGAAGGGCGAGCAGTACTTC. Translated: CASSLSGKGEQYF.

This chain connects TRBV6-4 to TRBJ1-1; 7 bases map to TRBD1. Trimming removed 4 bases from V and 3 bases from J; junction bases left unmatched: 8. Germline CDR1 is MRHNA and CDR2 is SNTAGT. CDR3 length: 15 amino acids. The CDR3 sequence: CASSARQGWDTEAFF. The CDR3 DNA reads as TGTGCCAGCAGTGCTAGACAGGGCTGGGACACTGAAGCTTTCTTT.

This clone was seen once. This chain joins TRBV7-2 and TRBJ2-7; 7 nucleotides match TRBD2. The germline CDR1 and CDR2 sequences are SGHTA and FQGNSA. V gave up 8 bases and J gave up 5 bases; unmatched junction bases: 12. There are 14 residues in the CDR3. The CDR3 loop is CASHPGGGRDEQYF. CDR3 sequence (DNA): TGTGCCAGCCACCCTGGGGGAGGGCGCGACGAGCAGTACTTC.

CDR3 sequence: CASSPAGTGSTEAFF. The CDR3 DNA is TGTGCCAGTAGCCCAGCCGGGACAGGGAGCACTGAAGCTTTCTTT. The chain uses TRBV19 and TRBJ1-1; TRBD1 matches 9 bases. Germline V gene data show CDR1 as LNHDA and CDR2 as SQIVND (reference sequence). The V gene end was trimmed by 6 bases and the J gene end by 4 bases; junction bases not matched to a gene: 9. CDR3 length equals 15 residues.

The V gene is TRBV4-2, the J gene TRBJ2-3, with 12 bases matching TRBD2. The germline V gene has CDR1 LGHNA and CDR2 YNFKEQ. V lost 0 bases, J lost 3 bases, and 7 bases stayed unmatched. CDR3 length: 18 residues. The CDR3 loop reads CASSQELTTSGRTDTQYF. DNA for the CDR3: TGTGCCAGCAGCCAAGAGTTGACTACTAGCGGGAGGACAGATACGCAGTATTTT.

The chain joins TRBV19 to TRBJ2-1, with 8 bases lining up with TRBD2. Trimming at V came to 3 bases and at J to 7 bases, leaving 8 bases not matched to a gene. This CDR3 contains 15 residues. Germline values: CDR1 LNHDA, CDR2 SQIVND (reference sequence). Here the CDR3 DNA reads TGTGCCAGTAGTATCGGGGCGGGGGGCATTAATGAGCAGTTCTTC. It specifies CASSIGAGGINEQFF.